This TCR beta chain was found in a study of identical twins. Using its own MiXCR run on the 5' RACE reads, TCRdb lists one record per CDR3 protein. Of 270,000 or so distinct CDR3 sequences in the sample, about 8.5% are singletons; the top ten hold roughly 3.1%. The CDR3 length is 13 residues. With 6 bases clipped from V and 6 bases from J, the junction kept 5 bases outside the gene matches. Per germline, CDR1 MNHNY and CDR2 SVGAGI (reference sequence). The sample also formed part of further work on yellow fever vaccine responses in identical twins.

The sequenced sample was CD8+ T cells sorted from blood. The chain has TRBV6-6 and TRBJ2-4; 7 nucleotides match TRBD1. This receptor was obtained from a woman aged 18-30 years in good health. The CDR3 here is CASRQGLGNIQYF. The CDR3 nucleotides are TGTGCCAGCAGACAGGGGCTTGGAAACATTCAGTACTTC.